This passage covers 5 T cell receptor beta chains from one sample sequenced in a study of T-cell memory formation after mild COVID-19. Using its own MiXCR run on the 5' RACE reads, TCRdb lists one record per CDR3 protein. The repertoire has 350,000 to 450,000 distinct CDR3 sequences, approximately 15% of them found once; the top ten carry about 20%. Material: PBMCs or a T cell subset sorted from them (not recorded which). The receptors were sampled from a young man who had mild COVID-19 (a few samples of this study predate the infection). Cell type and time point are not known.

The table lists this clonotype with a few counts. The chain has TRBV12-3 or TRBV12-4 and TRBJ1-2; D is ambiguous. The V and J ends lost 3 bases and 4 bases respectively, with 6 bases between them. The CDR3 spans 12 residues. CDR3 loop: CASSLLSYGYTF. CDR3 nucleotide sequence: TGTGCCAGCAGTTTGCTCTCCTATGGCTACACCTTC.

The genes are TRBV20-1 and TRBJ1-2; no clear D gene. The ends were cut back, 1 base at V and 2 bases at J, with 11 bases in the middle. Per the germline V gene, CDR1 is DFQATT and CDR2 is SNEGSKA (reference sequence). This CDR3 contains 14 residues. DNA of the CDR3: TGCAGTGCTAGAGTCCCTCCCCTGAACTATGGCTACACCTTC. Translating it yields CSARVPPLNYGYTF.

The table lists this clonotype with many counts. The genes are TRBV12-3 or TRBV12-4 and TRBJ2-7; D unclear. Trimming cost V 0 bases and J 7 bases, with 10 bases left between them. CDR3 length: 13 residues. The DNA of the CDR3 is TGTGCCAGCAGTTTAGCGGCTTCTGATGAGCAGTACGTC. It codes for CASSLAASDEQYV.

The chain carries TRBV23-1 and TRBJ2-5; tentatively, D is TRBD1 (6 bases). TRBV23-1 carries the ORF label, with uncertain function. This CDR3 comprises 18 residues. V was shortened by 0 bases and J by 5 bases, with 22 bases between the two germline ends. The CDR3 reads CASSQSVRDIHTEETQYF. The CDR3 DNA follows: TGCGCCAGCAGTCAATCCGTTAGGGACATACATACGGAGGAGACCCAGTACTTC.

There are a few counts of this clonotype. V and J are TRBV9 and TRBJ1-2; TRBD1 might be the D (5 bases). Trimming shortened V by 0 bases and J by 4 bases, and 7 bases separated the two germline ends. The CDR3 is 13 amino acids. Germline loops: CDR1 SGDLS, CDR2 YYNGEE. The CDR3 DNA reads TGTGCCAGCAGCGTAGAACAGGCCTATGGCTACACCTTC. Translation: CASSVEQAYGYTF.